The next 12 T cell receptor beta chains were all read from a single sample in a study of T cells in Graves' hyperthyroidism and ophthalmopathy. Amplification yielded TCR beta CDR3 regions, with RNA transcripts as the source. The HTBI primer set drove a first-round RT-PCR of the TCR CDR3. TCRdb ran MiXCR on the multiplex PCR reads and lists one entry per CDR3 protein. This sample has a few hundred thousand distinct CDR3 sequences, with approximately 15% found just once. The specimen was blood. These receptors all stem from a woman in her 30s with Graves' hyperthyroidism that later progressed to Graves' ophthalmopathy.

This clonotype was seen only a few times. The V and J genes are TRBV6-5 and TRBJ2-3; no definite D call. This CDR3 is built from 15 residues. Germline values: CDR1 MNHEY, CDR2 SVGAGI. V shed 1 base and J shed 5 bases, with 13 bases lying between them. The CDR3 region has the DNA TGTGCCAGCAGTTACTGGGCTAGTGCCCTAGATACGCAGTATTTT. It specifies CASSYWASALDTQYF.

In its sample, this clonotype was seen many times. The J gene is TRBJ1-5, the V gene TRBV5-5; TRBD1 might be the D (5 bases). CDR1 is SGHKS, CDR2 YYEKEE, per germline (reference sequence). The CDR3 length is 15 residues. Trimming cost V 3 bases and J 0 bases, with 10 bases left between them. The CDR3: CASSSTAYSNQPQHF. CDR3 nucleotide sequence: TGTGCCAGCAGCTCGACAGCCTATAGCAATCAGCCCCAGCATTTT.

This clonotype was picked up many times. V and J are TRBV4-1 and TRBJ1-1; D gene uncertain. Germline loops: CDR1 MGHRA, CDR2 YSYEKL. The CDR3 length is 16 residues. The ends were cut back, 3 bases at V and 4 bases at J, with 18 bases in the middle. Written as DNA, the CDR3 is TGCGCCAGCAGCCAGGGGATAAGATCCTTCGGCACTGAAGCTTTCTTT. Its protein product is CASSQGIRSFGTEAFF.

This clonotype came up many times. The J gene is TRBJ1-1, the V gene TRBV14; the D is unclear. CDR1 and CDR2 (germline): SGHDN, FVKESK. The CDR3 spans 12 residues. The V end lost 0 bases, the J end lost 4 bases, and 3 bases lay between the germline ends. CDR3 sequence reads: CASSQDFTEAFF. In DNA, the CDR3 is TGTGCCAGCAGCCAAGACTTCACTGAAGCTTTCTTT.

This clonotype has at least ten counts. The chain combines TRBV20-1 with TRBJ1-1; 7 positions agree with TRBD1. Looked up from germline, CDR1 is DFQATT and CDR2 is SNEGSKA (reference sequence). The CDR3 has 13 residues. J was trimmed by 5 bases and V by 4 bases; bases with no gene match: 7. The CDR3 reads CSAIRTGGTEAFF. The CDR3 bases are TGCAGTGCTATCAGGACAGGCGGGACTGAAGCTTTCTTT.

This clonotype was seen many times. The gene calls are TRBV27 and TRBJ1-4; no firm D call. This CDR3 spans 14 amino acids. The germline V gene encodes CDR1 MNHEY and CDR2 SMNVEV (reference sequence). Trimming took 2 bases from V and 7 from J, leaving 11 bases between them. CDR3 loop: CASSLGWRVEKLFF. In nucleotides, the CDR3 is TGTGCCAGCAGTTTAGGGTGGAGGGTTGAAAAACTGTTTTTT.

This clonotype was counted between two and nine times. The gene calls are TRBV4-2 and TRBJ1-1; tentative D call: TRBD1 (5 bases). Germline CDR1 LGHNA, CDR2 YNFKEQ. V lost 0 bases, J lost 0 bases, and 11 bases lay in between. CDR3 length: 16 residues. CDR3 sequence (DNA): TGTGCCAGCAGCCAAGAGGGGCCGCCCATGAACACTGAAGCTTTCTTT. It translates to CASSQEGPPMNTEAFF.

As regards this clonotype: This may come from a read error, since a much larger clone is one base off. The chain recombines TRBV10-3 with TRBJ1-5; unclear D gene. Germline V gene sequence: CDR1 ENHRY, CDR2 SYGVKD. This CDR3 spans 14 amino acids. CDR3 residues: CTISEWDSNQPQHF. DNA of the CDR3: TGTACCATCAGTGAGTGGGATAGCAATCAGCCCCAGCATTTT.

A word on this clonotype: Mismatch with germline at one junction end may stem from a read error. V and J are TRBV19 and TRBJ2-2, with D possibly being TRBD2 (6 bases). The CDR3 has 14 residues. The germline V gene has CDR1 LNHDA and CDR2 SQIVND (reference sequence). The CDR3 region has the DNA TGTGCCAGTAGTGGAGGGCTCATCACCGGGGAGCTGTTATTT. It yields the protein CASSGGLITGELLF.

This clonotype has a count of ten or more. The rearrangement joins TRBV15 to TRBJ2-7, with D maybe TRBD2 (7 bases). This CDR3 spans 14 amino acids. With 0 bases removed from V and 7 bases from J, the gap between germline ends came to 13 bases. The germline CDR1 and CDR2 sequences are LNHNV and YYDKDF (reference sequence). The CDR3 DNA sequence: TGTGCCACCAGCAGAGAGGGGGGGCTTGGGGAGCAGTACTTC. Translation: CATSREGGLGEQYF.

This clonotype occurred a few times. The chain links TRBV29-1 to TRBJ1-5; D is ambiguous. Deletions cut 4 bases from V and 8 bases from J, with 12 bases between. The CDR3 covers 12 residues. Germline values: CDR1 SQVTM, CDR2 ANQGSEA. This chain's CDR3 is CSVGLTGEPQHF. For the CDR3, the DNA is TGCAGCGTTGGTCTAACGGGCGAGCCCCAGCATTTT.

In its sample, this clonotype was seen many times. The CDR3 spells CASSLAVRTDEETQYF. CDR3 nucleotides: TGTGCCAGCAGCTTGGCGGTTAGGACAGATGAAGAGACCCAGTACTTC. This chain joins TRBV5-8 and TRBJ2-5, with D possibly TRBD1 on 6 matching bases. This CDR3 has 16 residues. CDR1 and CDR2 (germline): SGHTS, YDEGEE. V was clipped by 0 bases and J by 3 bases, with 15 bases between them.